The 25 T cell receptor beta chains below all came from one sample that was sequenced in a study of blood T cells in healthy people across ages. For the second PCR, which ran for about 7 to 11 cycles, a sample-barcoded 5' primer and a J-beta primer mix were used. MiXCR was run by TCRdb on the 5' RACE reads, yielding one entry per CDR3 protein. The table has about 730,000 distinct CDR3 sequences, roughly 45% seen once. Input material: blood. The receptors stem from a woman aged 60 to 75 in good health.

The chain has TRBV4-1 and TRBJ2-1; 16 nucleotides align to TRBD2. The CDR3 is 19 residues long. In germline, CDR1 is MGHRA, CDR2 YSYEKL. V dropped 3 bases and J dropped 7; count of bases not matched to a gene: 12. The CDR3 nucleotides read TGCGCCAGCAGCCATCCGGGACTAGCGGGGGGGCCGTCCCGTAATGAGCAGTTCTTC. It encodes CASSHPGLAGGPSRNEQFF.

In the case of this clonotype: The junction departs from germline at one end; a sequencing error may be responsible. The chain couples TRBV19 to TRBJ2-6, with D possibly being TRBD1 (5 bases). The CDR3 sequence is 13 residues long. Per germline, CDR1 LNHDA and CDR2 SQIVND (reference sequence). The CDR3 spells CASSSSGANVQTF. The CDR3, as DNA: TGTGCCAGTAGTAGCTCTGGGGCCAACGTCCAGACTTTC.

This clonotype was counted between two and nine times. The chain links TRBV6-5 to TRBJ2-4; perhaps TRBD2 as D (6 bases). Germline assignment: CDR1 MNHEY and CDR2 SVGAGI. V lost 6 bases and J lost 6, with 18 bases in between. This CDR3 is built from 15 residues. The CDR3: CASRPAGGAGNIQYF. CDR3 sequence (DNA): TGTGCCAGCAGGCCGGCCGGGGGAGCGGGAAACATTCAGTACTTC.

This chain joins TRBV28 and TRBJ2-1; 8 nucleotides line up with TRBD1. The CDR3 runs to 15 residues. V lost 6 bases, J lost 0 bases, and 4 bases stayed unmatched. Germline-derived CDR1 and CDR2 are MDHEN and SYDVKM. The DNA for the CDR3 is TGTGCCAGCAGATCAGGGGGCGTCTCCTACAATGAGCAGTTCTTC. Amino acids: CASRSGGVSYNEQFF.

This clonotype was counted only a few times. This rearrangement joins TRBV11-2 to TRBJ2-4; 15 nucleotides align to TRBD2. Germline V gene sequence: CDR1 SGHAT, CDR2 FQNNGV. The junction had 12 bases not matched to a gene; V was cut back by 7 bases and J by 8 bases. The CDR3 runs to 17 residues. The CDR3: CASKIGGTSGRPDIQYF. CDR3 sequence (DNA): TGTGCCAGCAAAATAGGGGGGACTAGCGGGAGGCCGGACATTCAGTACTTC. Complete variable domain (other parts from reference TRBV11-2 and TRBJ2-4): EAGVAQSPRYKIIEKRQSVAFWCNPISGHATLYWYQQILGQGPKLLIQFQNNGVVDDSQLPKDRFSAERLKGVDSTLKIQPAKLEDSAVYLCASKIGGTSGRPDIQYFGAGTRLSVL.

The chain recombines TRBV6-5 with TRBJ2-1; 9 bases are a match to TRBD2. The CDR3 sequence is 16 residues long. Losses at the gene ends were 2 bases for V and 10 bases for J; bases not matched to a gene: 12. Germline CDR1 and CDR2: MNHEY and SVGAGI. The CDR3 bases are TGTGCCAGCAGTTACCACCGCTATAGCGGGAGATGGGAGCAGTTCTTC. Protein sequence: CASSYHRYSGRWEQFF.

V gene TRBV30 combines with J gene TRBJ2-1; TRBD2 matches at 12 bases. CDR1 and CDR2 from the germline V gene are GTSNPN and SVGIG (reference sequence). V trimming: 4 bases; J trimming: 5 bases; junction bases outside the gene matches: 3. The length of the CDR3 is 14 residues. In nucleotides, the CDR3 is TGTGCCTGGACCCTAGCGGGGGGGAACAATGAGCAGTTCTTC. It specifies CAWTLAGGNNEQFF.

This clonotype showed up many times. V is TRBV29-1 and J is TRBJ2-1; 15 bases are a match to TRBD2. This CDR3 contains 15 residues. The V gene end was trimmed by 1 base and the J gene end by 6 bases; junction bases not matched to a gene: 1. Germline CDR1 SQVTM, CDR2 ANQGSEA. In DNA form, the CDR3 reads TGCAGCGTTGAAGGGACTAGCGGGAGGGCCAATGAGCAGTTCTTC. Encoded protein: CSVEGTSGRANEQFF.

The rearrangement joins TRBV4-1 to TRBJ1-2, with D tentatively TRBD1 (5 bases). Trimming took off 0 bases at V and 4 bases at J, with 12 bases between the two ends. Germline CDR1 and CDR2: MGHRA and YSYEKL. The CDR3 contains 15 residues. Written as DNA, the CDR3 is TGCGCCAGCAGCCAAGATAGCAGGGAGAGCTATGGCTACACCTTC. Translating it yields CASSQDSRESYGYTF.

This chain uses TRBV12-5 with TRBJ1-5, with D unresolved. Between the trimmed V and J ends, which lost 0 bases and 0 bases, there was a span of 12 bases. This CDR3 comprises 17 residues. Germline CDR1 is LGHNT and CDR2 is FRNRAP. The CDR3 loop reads CASGLVLVQNSNQPQHF. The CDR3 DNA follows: TGTGCTAGTGGTTTGGTACTAGTACAGAATAGCAATCAGCCCCAGCATTTT.

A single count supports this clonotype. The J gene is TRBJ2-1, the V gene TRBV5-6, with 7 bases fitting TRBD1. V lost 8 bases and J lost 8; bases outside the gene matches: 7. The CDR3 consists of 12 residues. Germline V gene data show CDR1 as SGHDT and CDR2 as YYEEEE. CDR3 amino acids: CASGQDIHEQFF. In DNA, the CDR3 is TGTGCCAGTGGACAGGATATCCATGAGCAGTTCTTC.

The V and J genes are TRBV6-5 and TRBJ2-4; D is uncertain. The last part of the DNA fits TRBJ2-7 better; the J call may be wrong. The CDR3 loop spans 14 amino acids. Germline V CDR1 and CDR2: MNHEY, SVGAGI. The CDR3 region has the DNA TGTGCCAGCAGAATCTCGAGAACAGTAGGCGAGCAGTACTTC. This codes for CASRISRTVGEQYF.

The CDR3 DNA sequence: TGCAGTGCTAGTAACGGGGTAGCTAGCACAGATACGCAGTATTTT. Its protein product is CSASNGVASTDTQYF. The gene calls are TRBV20-1 and TRBJ2-3; a possible D gene is TRBD2 (5 bases). Deletions cut 3 bases from V and 0 bases from J, with 13 bases between. Germline V lookup: CDR1 DFQATT, CDR2 SNEGSKA (reference sequence). The CDR3 length is 15 residues.

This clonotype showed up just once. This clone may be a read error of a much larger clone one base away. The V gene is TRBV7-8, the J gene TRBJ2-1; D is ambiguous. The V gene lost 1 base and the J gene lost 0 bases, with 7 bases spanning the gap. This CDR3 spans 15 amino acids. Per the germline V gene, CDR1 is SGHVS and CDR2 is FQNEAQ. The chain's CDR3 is CASSLGPASYNEQFF. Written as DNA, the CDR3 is TGTGCCAGCAGCTTAGGACCGGCCTCCTACAATGAGCAGTTCTTC. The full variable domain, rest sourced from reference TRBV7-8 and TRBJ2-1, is GAGVSQSPRYKVAKRGQDVALRCDPISGHVSLFWYQQALGQGPEFLTYFQNEAQLDKSGLPSDRFFAERPEGSVSTLKIQRTQQEDSAVYLCASSLGPASYNEQFFGPGTRLTVL.

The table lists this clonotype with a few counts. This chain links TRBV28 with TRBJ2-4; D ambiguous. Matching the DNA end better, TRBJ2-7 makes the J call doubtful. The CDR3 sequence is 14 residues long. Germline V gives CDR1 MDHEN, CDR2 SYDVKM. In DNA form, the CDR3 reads TGTGCCAGCAAGTTCGGCCCCACAGTCTACGAGCAGTACTTC. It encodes CASKFGPTVYEQYF.

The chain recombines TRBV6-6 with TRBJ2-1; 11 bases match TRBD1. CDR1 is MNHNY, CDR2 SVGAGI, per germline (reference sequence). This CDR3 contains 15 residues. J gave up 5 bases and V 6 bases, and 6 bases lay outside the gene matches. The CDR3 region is CASRPGQGVHNEQFF. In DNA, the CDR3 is TGTGCCAGCAGACCGGGACAGGGGGTCCACAATGAGCAGTTCTTC.

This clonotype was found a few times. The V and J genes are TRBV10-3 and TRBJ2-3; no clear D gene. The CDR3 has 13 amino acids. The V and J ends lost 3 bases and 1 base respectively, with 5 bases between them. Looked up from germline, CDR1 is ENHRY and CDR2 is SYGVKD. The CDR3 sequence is CAISERGTDTQYF. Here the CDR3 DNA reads TGTGCCATCAGTGAACGGGGCACAGATACGCAGTATTTT.

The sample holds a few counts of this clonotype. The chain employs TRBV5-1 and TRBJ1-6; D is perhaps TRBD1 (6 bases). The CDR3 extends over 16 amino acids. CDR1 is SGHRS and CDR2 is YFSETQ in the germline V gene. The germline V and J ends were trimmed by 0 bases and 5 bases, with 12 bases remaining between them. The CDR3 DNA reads TGCGCCAGCAGCTTGGATTGGACAGAGGATAATTCACCCCTCCACTTT. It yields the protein CASSLDWTEDNSPLHF.

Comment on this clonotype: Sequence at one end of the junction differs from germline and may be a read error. CDR3 DNA: TGCAGCGCTAGAGATGCCGGGGGCGAGCAGTACTTC. The encoded protein is CSARDAGGEQYF. The chain joins TRBV20-1 to TRBJ2-4; TRBD2 is a possible D gene (6 bases). The J call could be wrong; TRBJ2-7 is a better fit for the DNA end. The CDR3 length is 12 residues. From germline, CDR1 is DFQATT and CDR2 SNEGSKA (reference sequence).

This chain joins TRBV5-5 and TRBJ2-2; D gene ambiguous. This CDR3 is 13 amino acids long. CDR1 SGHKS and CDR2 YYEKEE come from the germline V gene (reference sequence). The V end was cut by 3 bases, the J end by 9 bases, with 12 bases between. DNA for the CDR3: TGTGCCAGCAGCTGGGCAGCGCTGAGGGAGCTGTTTTTT. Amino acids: CASSWAALRELFF.

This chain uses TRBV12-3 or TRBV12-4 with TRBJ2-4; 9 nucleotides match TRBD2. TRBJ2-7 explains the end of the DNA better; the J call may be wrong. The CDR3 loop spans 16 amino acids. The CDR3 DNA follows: TGTGCCAGCACCTTGCAAGCGGGAGGCGCCTCCTACGAGCAGTACTTC. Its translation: CASTLQAGGASYEQYF.

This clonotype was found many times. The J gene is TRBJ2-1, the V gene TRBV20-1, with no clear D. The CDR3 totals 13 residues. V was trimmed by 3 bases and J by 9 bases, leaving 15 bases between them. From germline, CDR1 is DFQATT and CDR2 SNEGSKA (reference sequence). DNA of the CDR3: TGCAGTGCTAGTCTCCGAATGGATGGTGAGCAGTTCTTC. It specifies CSASLRMDGEQFF.

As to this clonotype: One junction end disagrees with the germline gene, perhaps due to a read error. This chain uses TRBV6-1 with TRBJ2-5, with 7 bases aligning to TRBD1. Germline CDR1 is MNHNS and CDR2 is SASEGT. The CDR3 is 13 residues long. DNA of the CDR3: TGTGCCAGCATTGAAGGGGGCGGGGAGACCCAGTACTTC. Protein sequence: CASIEGGGETQYF.

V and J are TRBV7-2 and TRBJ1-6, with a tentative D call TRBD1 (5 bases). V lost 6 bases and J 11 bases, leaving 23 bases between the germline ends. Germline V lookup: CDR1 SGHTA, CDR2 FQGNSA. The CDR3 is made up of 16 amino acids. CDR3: CASSGTSGTGGTPLHF. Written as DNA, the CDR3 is TGTGCCAGCAGTGGAACGTCAGGGACGGGCGGCACACCCCTCCACTTT.

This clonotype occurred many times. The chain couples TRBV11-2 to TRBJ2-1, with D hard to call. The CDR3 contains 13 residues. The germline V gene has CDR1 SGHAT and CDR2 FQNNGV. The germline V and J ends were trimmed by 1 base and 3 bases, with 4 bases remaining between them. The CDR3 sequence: CASSLGIYNEQFF. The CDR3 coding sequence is TGTGCCAGCAGCTTAGGTATCTACAATGAGCAGTTCTTC.